This TCR beta chain emerged from a study of shared clonotypes between healthy human individuals. Study details: The people who gave samples were a couple of women and a few men aged 18 to 49. Regarding the study as a whole: The study drew on few donors, limiting represented genetic and exposure-history diversity.

Across several immunoSEQ plates, the genomic DNA of each subset was split evenly. In the authors' methods: Junction-only immunoSEQ sequences carried no quality scores, so filtering differed. Sequencing used immunoSEQ multiplex PCR; TCRdb keeps in-frame clones, though not all of them. V and J calls and clone size are those listed in that table; D and trimming were worked out from the DNA. Among 550,000 to 600,000 clones, about 98% were seen once, and the ten largest hold 0.3%. Details on this clone: Its antigen is currently unknown.

Terminally differentiated effector memory CD45RA+ cells were left out of the naive CD8 fraction, which was CD45RO-negative and positively selected for CCR7. The germline V and J ends were trimmed by 8 bases and 5 bases, with 19 bases remaining between them. The CDR3 totals 14 residues. Germline values: CDR1 SGHDN, CDR2 FVKESK. The receptor was derived from a man aged 30 to 39 in good health. The chain couples TRBV14 to TRBJ2-7; tentatively, D is TRBD2 (6 bases). Sample: naive CD8+ T cells sorted from blood. In nucleotides, the CDR3 is TGTGCCAGCGGCTCTCAGGTGGGGAGGCACGAGCAGTACTTC. This gives the protein CASGSQVGRHEQYF.